This TCR beta chain was retrieved from a study of beta chain features in type 1 diabetes. To note about this clone: The antigen is unknown.

Germline CDR1 is LNHDA and CDR2 is SQIVND (reference sequence). This CDR3 contains 15 residues. The V end was cut by 2 bases, the J end by 1 base, with 11 bases between. Purities in excess of 98% were seen in all sorted populations. What was sequenced were expressed TCRB transcripts, since all of the isolated RNA had been reverse transcribed. Naive, central memory and regulatory T cell samples came to a mean of roughly 4 million reads. Sequenced by immunoSEQ multiplex PCR; TCRdb stores in-frame clones only, minus some. Among around 650,000 clones listed, roughly 12% were seen once. Overall study findings and caveats: Within each of all four CD4+ subsets, Type 1 diabetes patients had TCRB CDR3s that were moderately but significantly shorter.

The source of this sequence is a man aged 25 to 40 with type 1 diabetes. Specimen: naive CD4+ T cells from blood. The chain is built from TRBV19 and TRBJ1-1, with TRBD1 as a possible D gene (6 bases). The CDR3 region is CASSIKDSQNTEAFF. The CDR3 bases are TGTGCCAGTAGTATAAAGGACAGCCAGAACACTGAAGCTTTCTTT. The whole variable domain, remainder taken from reference TRBV19 and TRBJ1-1, is DGGITQSPKYLFRKEGQNVTLSCEQNLNHDAMYWYRQDPGQGLRLIYYSQIVNDFQKGDIAEGYSVSREKKESFPLTVTSAQKNPTAFYLCASSIKDSQNTEAFFGQGTRLTVV.